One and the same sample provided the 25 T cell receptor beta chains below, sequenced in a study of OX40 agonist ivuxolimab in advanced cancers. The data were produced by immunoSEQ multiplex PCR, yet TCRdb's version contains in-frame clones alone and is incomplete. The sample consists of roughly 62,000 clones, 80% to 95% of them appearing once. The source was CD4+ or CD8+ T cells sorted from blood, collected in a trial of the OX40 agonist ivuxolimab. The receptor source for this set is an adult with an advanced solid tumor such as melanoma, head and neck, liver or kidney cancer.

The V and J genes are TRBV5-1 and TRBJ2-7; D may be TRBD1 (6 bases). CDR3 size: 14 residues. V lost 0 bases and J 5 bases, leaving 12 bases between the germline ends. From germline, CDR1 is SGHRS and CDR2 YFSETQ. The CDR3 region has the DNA TGCGCCAGCAGCTTGGGAGGGGGAATGGACGAGCAGTACTTC. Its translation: CASSLGGGMDEQYF.

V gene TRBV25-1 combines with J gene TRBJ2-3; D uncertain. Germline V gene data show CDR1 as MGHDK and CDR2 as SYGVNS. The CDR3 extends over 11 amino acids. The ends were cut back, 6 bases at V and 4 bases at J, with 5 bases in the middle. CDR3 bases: TGTGCCAGCAGGTCAGCAGATACGCAGTATTTT. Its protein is CASRSADTQYF.

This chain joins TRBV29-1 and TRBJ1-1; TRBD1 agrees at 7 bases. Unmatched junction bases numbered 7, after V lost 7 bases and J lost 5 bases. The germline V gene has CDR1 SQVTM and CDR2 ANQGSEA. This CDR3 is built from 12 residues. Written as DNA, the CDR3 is TGCAGCGCTTTACAACAGGGGACTGAAGCTTTCTTT. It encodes CSALQQGTEAFF.

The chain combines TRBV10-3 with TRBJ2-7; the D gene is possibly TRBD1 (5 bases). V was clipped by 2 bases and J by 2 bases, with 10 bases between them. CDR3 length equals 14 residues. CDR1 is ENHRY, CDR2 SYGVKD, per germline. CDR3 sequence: CAISERGGAYEQYF. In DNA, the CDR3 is TGTGCCATCAGTGAGAGGGGCGGCGCCTACGAGCAGTACTTC.

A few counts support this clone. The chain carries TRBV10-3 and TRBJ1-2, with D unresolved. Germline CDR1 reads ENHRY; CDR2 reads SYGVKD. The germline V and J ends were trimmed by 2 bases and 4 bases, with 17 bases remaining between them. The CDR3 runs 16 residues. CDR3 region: CAISEGLLNPSYGYTF. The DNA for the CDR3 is TGTGCCATCAGTGAGGGTTTGCTCAACCCATCCTATGGCTACACCTTC.

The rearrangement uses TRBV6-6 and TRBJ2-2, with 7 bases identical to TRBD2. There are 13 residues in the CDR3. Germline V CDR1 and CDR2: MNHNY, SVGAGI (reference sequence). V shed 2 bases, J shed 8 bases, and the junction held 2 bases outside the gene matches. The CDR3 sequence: CASSYVREGELFF. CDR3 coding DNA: TGTGCCAGCAGTTACGTGCGGGAGGGGGAGCTGTTTTTT.

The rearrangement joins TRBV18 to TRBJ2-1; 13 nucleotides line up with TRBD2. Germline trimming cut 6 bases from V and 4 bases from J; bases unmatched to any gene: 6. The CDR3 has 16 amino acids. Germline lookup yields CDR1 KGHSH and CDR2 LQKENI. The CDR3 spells CASSPGLAGAYNEQFF. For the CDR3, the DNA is TGTGCCAGCTCCCCCGGACTAGCGGGAGCGTACAATGAGCAGTTCTTC. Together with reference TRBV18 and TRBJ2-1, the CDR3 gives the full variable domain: NAGVMQNPRHLVRRRGQEARLRCSPMKGHSHVYWYRQLPEEGLKFMVYLQKENIIDESGMPKERFSAEFPKEGPSILRIQQVVRGDSAAYFCASSPGLAGAYNEQFFGPGTRLTVL.

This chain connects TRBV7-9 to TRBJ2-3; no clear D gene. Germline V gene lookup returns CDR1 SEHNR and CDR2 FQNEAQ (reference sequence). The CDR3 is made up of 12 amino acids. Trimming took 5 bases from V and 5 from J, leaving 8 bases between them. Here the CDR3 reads CASSRRGDTQYF. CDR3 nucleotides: TGTGCCAGCAGCCGACGCGGAGATACGCAGTATTTT.

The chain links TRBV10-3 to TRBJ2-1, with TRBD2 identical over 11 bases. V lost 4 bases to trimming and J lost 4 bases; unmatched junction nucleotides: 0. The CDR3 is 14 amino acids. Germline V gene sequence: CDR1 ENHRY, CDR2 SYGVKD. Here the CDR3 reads CAISGLAGYNEQFF. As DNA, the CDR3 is TGTGCCATCAGTGGACTAGCGGGATACAATGAGCAGTTCTTC.

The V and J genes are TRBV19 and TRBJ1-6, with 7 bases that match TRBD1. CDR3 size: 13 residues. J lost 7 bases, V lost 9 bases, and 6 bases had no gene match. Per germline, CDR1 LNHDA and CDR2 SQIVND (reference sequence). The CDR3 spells CASRDRENSPLHF. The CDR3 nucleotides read TGTGCCAGCCGGGACAGAGAGAATTCACCCCTCCACTTT. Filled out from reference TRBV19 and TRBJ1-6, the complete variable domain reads DGGITQSPKYLFRKEGQNVTLSCEQNLNHDAMYWYRQDPGQGLRLIYYSQIVNDFQKGDIAEGYSVSREKKESFPLTVTSAQKNPTAFYLCASRDRENSPLHFGNGTRLTVT.

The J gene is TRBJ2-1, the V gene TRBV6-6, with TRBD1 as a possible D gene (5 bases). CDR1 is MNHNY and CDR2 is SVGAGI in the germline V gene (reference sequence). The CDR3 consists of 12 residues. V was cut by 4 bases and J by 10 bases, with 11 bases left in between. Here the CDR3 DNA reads TGTGCCAGCAGTTCAGGGTTCGGGGAGCAGTTCTTC. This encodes CASSSGFGEQFF.

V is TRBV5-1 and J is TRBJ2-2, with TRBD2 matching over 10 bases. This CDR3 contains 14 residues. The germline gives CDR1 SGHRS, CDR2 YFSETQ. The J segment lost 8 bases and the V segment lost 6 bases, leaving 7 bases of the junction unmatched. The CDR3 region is CASKLAGVGGELFF. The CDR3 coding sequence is TGCGCCAGCAAGCTAGCGGGAGTTGGTGGGGAGCTGTTTTTT.

The CDR3 loop is CASRRGTGAYEQYF. CDR3 DNA sequence: TGTGCCAGTAGGAGGGGGACAGGGGCCTACGAGCAGTACTTC. This rearrangement joins TRBV19 to TRBJ2-7; 10 bases fit TRBD1. Per germline, CDR1 LNHDA and CDR2 SQIVND (reference sequence). With 6 bases clipped from V and 2 bases from J, the junction kept 4 bases outside the gene matches. CDR3 length: 14 amino acids.

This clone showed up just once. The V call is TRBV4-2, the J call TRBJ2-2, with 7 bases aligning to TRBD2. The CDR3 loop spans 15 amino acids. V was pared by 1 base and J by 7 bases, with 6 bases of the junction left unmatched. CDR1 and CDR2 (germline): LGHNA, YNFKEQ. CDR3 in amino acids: CASSQVGGYGGELFF. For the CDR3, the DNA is TGTGCCAGCAGCCAAGTGGGGGGGTACGGCGGGGAGCTGTTTTTT.

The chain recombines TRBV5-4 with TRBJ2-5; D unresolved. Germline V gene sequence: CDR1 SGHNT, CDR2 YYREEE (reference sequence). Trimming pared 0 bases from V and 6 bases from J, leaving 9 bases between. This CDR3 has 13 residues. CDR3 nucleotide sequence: TGTGCCAGCAGCTTGGCTGGCTGGCAGACCCAGTACTTC. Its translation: CASSLAGWQTQYF.

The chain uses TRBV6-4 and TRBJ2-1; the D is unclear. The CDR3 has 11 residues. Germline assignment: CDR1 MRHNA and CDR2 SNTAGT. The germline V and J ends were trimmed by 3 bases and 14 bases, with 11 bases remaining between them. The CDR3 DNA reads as TGTGCCAGCAGTGAGTGGTCTTGGAAGTTCTTC. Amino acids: CASSEWSWKFF.

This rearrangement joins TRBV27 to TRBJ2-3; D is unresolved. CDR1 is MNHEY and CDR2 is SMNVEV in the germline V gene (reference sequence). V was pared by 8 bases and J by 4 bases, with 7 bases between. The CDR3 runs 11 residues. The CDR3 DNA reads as TGTGCCAGCCCGATTCCAGATACGCAGTATTTT. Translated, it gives CASPIPDTQYF.

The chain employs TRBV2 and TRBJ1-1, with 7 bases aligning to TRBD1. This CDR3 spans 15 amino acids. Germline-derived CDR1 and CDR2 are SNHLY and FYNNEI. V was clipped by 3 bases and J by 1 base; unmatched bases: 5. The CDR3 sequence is CASSEPPGGNTEAFF. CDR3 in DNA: TGTGCCAGCAGTGAGCCCCCAGGGGGGAACACTGAAGCTTTCTTT.

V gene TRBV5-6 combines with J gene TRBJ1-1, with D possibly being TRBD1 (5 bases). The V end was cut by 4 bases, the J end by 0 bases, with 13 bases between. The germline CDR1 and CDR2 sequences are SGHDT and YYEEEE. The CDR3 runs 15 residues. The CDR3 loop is CASSEPWGMNTEAFF. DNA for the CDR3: TGTGCCAGCAGCGAGCCGTGGGGGATGAACACTGAAGCTTTCTTT.

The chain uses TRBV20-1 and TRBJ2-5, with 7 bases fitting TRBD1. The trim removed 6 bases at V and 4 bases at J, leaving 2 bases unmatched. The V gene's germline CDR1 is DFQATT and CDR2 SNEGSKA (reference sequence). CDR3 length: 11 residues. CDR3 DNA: TGCAGTGCCGACAGGGCAGAGACCCAGTACTTC. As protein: CSADRAETQYF.

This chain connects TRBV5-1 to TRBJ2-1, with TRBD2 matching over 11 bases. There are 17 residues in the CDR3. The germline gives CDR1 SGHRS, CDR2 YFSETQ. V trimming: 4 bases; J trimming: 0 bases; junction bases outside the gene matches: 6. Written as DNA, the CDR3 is TGCGCCAGCAGCGCCCTAACTAGCGGGGGCTCCTACAATGAGCAGTTCTTC. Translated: CASSALTSGGSYNEQFF. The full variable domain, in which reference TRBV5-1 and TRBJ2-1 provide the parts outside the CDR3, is KAGVTQTPRYLIKTRGQQVTLSCSPISGHRSVSWYQQTPGQGLQFLFEYFSETQRNKGNFPGRFSGRQFSNSRSEMNVSTLELGDSALYLCASSALTSGGSYNEQFFGPGTRLTVL.

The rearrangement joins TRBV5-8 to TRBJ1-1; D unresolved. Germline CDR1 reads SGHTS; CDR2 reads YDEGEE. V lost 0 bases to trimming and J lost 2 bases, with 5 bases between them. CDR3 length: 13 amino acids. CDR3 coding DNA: TGTGCCAGCAGCTTGGAACAAAACACTGAAGCTTTCTTT. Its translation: CASSLEQNTEAFF.

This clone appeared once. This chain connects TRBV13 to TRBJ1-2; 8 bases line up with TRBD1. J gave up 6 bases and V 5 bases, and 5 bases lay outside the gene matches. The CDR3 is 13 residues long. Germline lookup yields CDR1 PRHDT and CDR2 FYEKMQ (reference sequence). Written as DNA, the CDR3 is TGTGCCAGCAGCGGACAGGGCCGAGATGGCTACACCTTC. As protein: CASSGQGRDGYTF.

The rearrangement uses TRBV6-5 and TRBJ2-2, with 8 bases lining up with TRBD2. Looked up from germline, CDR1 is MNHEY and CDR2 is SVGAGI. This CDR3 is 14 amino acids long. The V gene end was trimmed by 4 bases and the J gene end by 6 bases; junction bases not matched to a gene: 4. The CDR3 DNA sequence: TGTGCCAGCAGTTCCGGGGGGGTCCCCGGGGAGCTGTTTTTT. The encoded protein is CASSSGGVPGELFF.

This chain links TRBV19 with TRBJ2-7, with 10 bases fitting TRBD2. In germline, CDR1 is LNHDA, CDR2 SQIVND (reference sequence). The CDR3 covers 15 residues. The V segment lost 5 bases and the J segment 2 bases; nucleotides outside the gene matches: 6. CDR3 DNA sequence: TGTGCCAGTAGTCCAACTAGCGGGGTTCCCTACGAGCAGTACTTC. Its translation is CASSPTSGVPYEQYF.